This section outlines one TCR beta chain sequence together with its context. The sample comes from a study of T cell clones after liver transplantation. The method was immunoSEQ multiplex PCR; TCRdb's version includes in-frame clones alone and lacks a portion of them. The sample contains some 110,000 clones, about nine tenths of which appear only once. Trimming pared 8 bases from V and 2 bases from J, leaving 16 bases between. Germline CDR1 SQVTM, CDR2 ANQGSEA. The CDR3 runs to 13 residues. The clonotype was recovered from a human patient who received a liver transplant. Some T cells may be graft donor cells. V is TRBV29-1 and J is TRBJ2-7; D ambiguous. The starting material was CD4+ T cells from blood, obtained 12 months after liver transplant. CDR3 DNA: TGCAGCTCTTCGAGTCGAATCACCTACGAGCAGTACTTC. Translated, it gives CSSSSRITYEQYF.